These 2 T cell receptor beta chains were sequenced from one sample in a study of siplizumab effects on memory and regulatory T cells. Profiled with immunoSEQ multiplex PCR; TCRdb holds only in-frame clones, not every one. The sample shows about 91,000 clones, roughly 93% of them seen only once. Sequenced material: CD8+ T cells sorted from blood. The receptors shown here come from a human donor in good health.

DNA for the CDR3: TGTGCCAGCAGTGTTTCAAGGTCAAGATGGGAGCAGTACTTC. The encoded protein is CASSVSRSRWEQYF. J is TRBJ2-7 and V is TRBV6-4, with D uncertain. The ends were cut back, 4 bases at V and 7 bases at J, with 17 bases in the middle. The CDR3 covers 14 residues. From germline, CDR1 is MRHNA and CDR2 SNTAGT.

The chain employs TRBV7-9 and TRBJ2-7; a weak D match, TRBD2 (5 bases). V lost 4 bases to trimming and J lost 4 bases, with 11 bases between them. CDR1 is SEHNR and CDR2 is FQNEAQ in the germline V gene (reference sequence). This CDR3 contains 13 residues. The CDR3 nucleotides are TGTGCCAGCAGCTCAGGAGGATCTTACGAGCAGTACTTC. It encodes CASSSGGSYEQYF.